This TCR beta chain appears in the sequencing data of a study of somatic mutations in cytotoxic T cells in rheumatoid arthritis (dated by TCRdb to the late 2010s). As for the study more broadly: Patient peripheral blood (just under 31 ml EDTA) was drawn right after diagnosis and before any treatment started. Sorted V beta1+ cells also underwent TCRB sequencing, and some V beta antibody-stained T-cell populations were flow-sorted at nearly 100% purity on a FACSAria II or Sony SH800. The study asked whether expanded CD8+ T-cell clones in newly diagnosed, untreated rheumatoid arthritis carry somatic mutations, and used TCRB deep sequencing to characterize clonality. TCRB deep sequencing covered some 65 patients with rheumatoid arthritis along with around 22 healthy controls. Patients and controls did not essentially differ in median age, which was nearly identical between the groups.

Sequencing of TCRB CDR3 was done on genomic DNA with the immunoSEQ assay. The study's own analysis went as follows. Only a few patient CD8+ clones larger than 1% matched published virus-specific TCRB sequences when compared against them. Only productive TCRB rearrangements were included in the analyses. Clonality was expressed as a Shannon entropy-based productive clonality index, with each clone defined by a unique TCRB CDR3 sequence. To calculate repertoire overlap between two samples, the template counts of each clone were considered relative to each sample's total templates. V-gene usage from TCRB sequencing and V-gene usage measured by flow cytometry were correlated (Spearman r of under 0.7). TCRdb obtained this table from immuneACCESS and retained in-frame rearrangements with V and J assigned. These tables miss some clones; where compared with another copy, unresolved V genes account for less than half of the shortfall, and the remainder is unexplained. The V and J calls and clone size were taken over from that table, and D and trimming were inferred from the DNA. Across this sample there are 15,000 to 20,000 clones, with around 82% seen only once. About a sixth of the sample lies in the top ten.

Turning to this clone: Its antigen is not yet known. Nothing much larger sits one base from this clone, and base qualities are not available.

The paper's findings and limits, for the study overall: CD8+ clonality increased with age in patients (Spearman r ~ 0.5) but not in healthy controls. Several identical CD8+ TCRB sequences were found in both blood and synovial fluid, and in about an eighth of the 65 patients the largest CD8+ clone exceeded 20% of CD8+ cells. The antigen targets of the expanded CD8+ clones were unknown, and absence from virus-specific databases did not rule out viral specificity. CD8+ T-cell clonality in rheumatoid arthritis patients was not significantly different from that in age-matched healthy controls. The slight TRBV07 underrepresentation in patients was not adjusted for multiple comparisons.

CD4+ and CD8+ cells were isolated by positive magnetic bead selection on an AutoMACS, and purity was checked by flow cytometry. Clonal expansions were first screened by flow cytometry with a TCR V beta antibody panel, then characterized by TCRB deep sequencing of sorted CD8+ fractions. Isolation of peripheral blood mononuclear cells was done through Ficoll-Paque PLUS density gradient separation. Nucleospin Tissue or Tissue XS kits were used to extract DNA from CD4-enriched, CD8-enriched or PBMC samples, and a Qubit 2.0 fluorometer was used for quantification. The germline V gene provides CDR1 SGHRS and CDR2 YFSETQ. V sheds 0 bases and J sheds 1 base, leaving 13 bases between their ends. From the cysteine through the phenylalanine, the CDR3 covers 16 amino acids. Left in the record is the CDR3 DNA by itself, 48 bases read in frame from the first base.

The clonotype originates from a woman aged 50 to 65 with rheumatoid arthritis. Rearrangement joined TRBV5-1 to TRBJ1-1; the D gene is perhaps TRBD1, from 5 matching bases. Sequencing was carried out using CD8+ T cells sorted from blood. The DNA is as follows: TGCGCCAGCAGCTTGGAGTCGCCGGGACCGAACACTGAAGCTTTCTTT. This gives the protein CASSLESPGPNTEAFF.